This TCR beta chain was sequenced during a study of read filtering for tumor transcriptome and immune sequencing. This clonotype came up many times. The library was built from approximately 400 ng RNA with molecular barcoded adaptors for alpha/delta and beta/gamma chains. TCRdb ran MiXCR on the reads and lists one entry per CDR3 protein. The data show tens of thousands of distinct CDR3 sequences, around 12% seen once. Germline V CDR1 and CDR2: DFQATT, SNEGSKA (reference sequence). The ends lost 6 bases at V and 7 bases at J; junction bases unmatched: 11. CDR3 length: 14 residues. Sequenced sample: a population of CD138-negative cells sorted from bone marrow. The chain joins TRBV20-1 to TRBJ1-1, with 10 positions matching TRBD1. This TCR was recovered from a donor at least 40 years old with multiple myeloma. CDR3: CSAGDRGRRVEAFF. The CDR3 DNA reads TGCAGTGCAGGTGACAGGGGGCGCAGGGTTGAAGCTTTCTTT.